The present TCR beta chain was sequenced within a study of cytomegalovirus exposure and HLA in healthy donors. Study conclusions and caveats: A link between a missense DCLRE1C variant and TCR beta V- and J-gene trimming emerged from a later analysis. Solely CMV serostatus was available to characterize immune exposure.

This clone was found a few times. Its antigen is not identified. The ends lost 1 base at V and 5 bases at J; junction bases unmatched: 7. Germline loops: CDR1 MDHEN, CDR2 SYDVKM. The CDR3 contains 16 residues. PCR primers comprised 60 Vbeta and 13 Jbeta primers. The table came from immunoSEQ multiplex PCR; TCRdb's copy has only in-frame clones and leaves some out. The sample contains approximately 150,000 clones, roughly 73% of which appear only once. The rearrangement joins TRBV28 to TRBJ1-5, with TRBD1 matching 8 bases. The TCR originated in a female donor in good health and CMV-seronegative. Sequencing was performed on PBMCs. The CDR3 spells CASSLFGQGFYQPQHF. The CDR3, as DNA: TGTGCCAGCAGTTTATTCGGACAGGGCTTTTATCAGCCCCAGCATTTT.